The 21 T cell receptor beta chains below were found in one sample sequenced in a study of T cell responses to AZD1222 COVID-19 vaccine. Sequencing was performed with immunoSEQ multiplex PCR; in TCRdb, only in-frame clones are kept and a portion is missing. This table holds some 150,000 clones, more than 80% found once. Sequenced material: peripheral blood, taken on day 0 of AZD1222 vaccination. These receptors all stem from an adult in good health.

The chain combines TRBV13 with TRBJ2-1; TRBD2 matches 8 bases. V trimming: 5 bases; J trimming: 7 bases; junction bases outside the gene matches: 13. Germline V gene sequence: CDR1 PRHDT, CDR2 FYEKMQ (reference sequence). There are 16 residues in the CDR3. The CDR3 nucleotides are TGTGCCAGCAGCCCCCAGACGGGGGGGCACTTTAATGAGCAGTTCTTC. Translation: CASSPQTGGHFNEQFF. Looking up the rest from reference TRBV13 and TRBJ2-1 gives the full variable domain: AAGVIQSPRHLIKEKRETATLKCYPIPRHDTVYWYQQGPGQDPQFLISFYEKMQSDKGSIPDRFSAQQFSDYHSELNMSSLELGDSALYFCASSPQTGGHFNEQFFGPGTRLTVL.

The rearrangement joins TRBV28 to TRBJ2-7; maybe TRBD1 (5 bases). V was clipped by 6 bases and J by 9 bases, with 12 bases between them. The CDR3 is 11 amino acids. CDR1 is MDHEN and CDR2 is SYDVKM in the germline V gene. DNA of the CDR3: TGTGCCAGCAGCTCAGATAGGGGGCAGTACTTC. Protein: CASSSDRGQYF. Based on the CDR3 plus reference TRBV28 and TRBJ2-7, the full variable domain is DVKVTQSSRYLVKRTGEKVFLECVQDMDHENMFWYRQDPGLGLRLIYFSYDVKMKEKGDIPEGYSVSREKKERFSLILESASTNQTSMYLCASSSDRGQYFGPGTRLTVT.

The chain is built from TRBV30 and TRBJ1-2; D unclear. CDR3 length equals 13 residues. CDR1 is GTSNPN, CDR2 SVGIG, per germline (reference sequence). Trimming cost V 6 bases and J 0 bases, with 11 bases left between them. CDR3 residues: CACPLQPNYGYTF. The CDR3 DNA follows: TGTGCCTGTCCCCTCCAGCCTAACTATGGCTACACCTTC.

The chain joins TRBV15 to TRBJ1-1, with TRBD1 identical over 12 bases. The length of the CDR3 is 16 residues. V shed 5 bases and J 5 bases; nucleotides not matched to a gene: 9. CDR1 and CDR2 (germline): LNHNV, YYDKDF (reference sequence). The CDR3 region is CATSGGTGGVRTEAFF. CDR3 DNA: TGTGCCACCAGCGGCGGGACAGGGGGCGTAAGGACTGAAGCTTTCTTT.

V is TRBV11-2 and J is TRBJ2-5; 7 bases align to TRBD2. Per the germline V gene, CDR1 is SGHAT and CDR2 is FQNNGV. There are 16 residues in the CDR3. Trimming took 5 bases from V and 5 from J; bases not matched to a gene: 14. CDR3 residues: CASSQREPPGGETQYF. The DNA of the CDR3 is TGTGCCAGCAGCCAACGGGAGCCACCCGGGGGGGAGACCCAGTACTTC. The entire variable domain, with the rest obtained from reference TRBV11-2 and TRBJ2-5, is as follows: EAGVAQSPRYKIIEKRQSVAFWCNPISGHATLYWYQQILGQGPKLLIQFQNNGVVDDSQLPKDRFSAERLKGVDSTLKIQPAKLEDSAVYLCASSQREPPGGETQYFGPGTRLLVL.

This clone was detected a few times. The V call is TRBV6-5, the J call TRBJ1-2, with TRBD1 matching over 7 bases. V gave up 8 bases and J gave up 5 bases; unmatched junction bases: 8. This CDR3 is built from 13 residues. Germline V gives CDR1 MNHEY, CDR2 SVGAGI. In nucleotides, the CDR3 is TGTGCCAGCCGGGACAGTCAGATATATGGCTACACCTTC. Translation gives CASRDSQIYGYTF.

CDR3 residues: CASSLRRTNTGELFF. The CDR3 bases are TGTGCCAGCAGCCTCCGCCGGACGAACACCGGGGAGCTGTTTTTT. This chain links TRBV28 with TRBJ2-2; D is undetermined. The ends were cut back, 6 bases at V and 0 bases at J, with 11 bases in the middle. Germline values: CDR1 MDHEN, CDR2 SYDVKM. The CDR3 runs 15 residues.

V usage is TRBV9 and J usage is TRBJ2-5, with 12 bases that match TRBD2. The CDR3 totals 16 residues. Germline V gene data show CDR1 as SGDLS and CDR2 as YYNGEE. With V trimmed by 3 bases and J by 7 bases, 10 bases remained unmatched. The CDR3 here is CASSGSSGRDLGTQYF. The CDR3 coding sequence is TGTGCCAGCAGCGGATCTAGCGGGAGGGACTTAGGGACCCAGTACTTC.

The rearrangement uses TRBV13 and TRBJ2-5, with TRBD2 identical over 8 bases. There are 14 residues in the CDR3. Germline V CDR1 and CDR2: PRHDT, FYEKMQ (reference sequence). J gave up 4 bases and V 4 bases, and 5 bases lay outside the gene matches. The CDR3 DNA reads TGTGCCAGCAGCTACCGGACTAGCCGAGAGACCCAGTACTTC. Its translation: CASSYRTSRETQYF.

V usage is TRBV9 and J usage is TRBJ2-7, with 10 bases identical to TRBD2. The junction had 6 bases not matched to a gene; V was cut back by 4 bases and J by 2 bases. The CDR3 is 15 residues long. From germline, CDR1 is SGDLS and CDR2 YYNGEE. DNA for the CDR3: TGTGCCAGCAGCCCAACGGGACTAGCGACCTACGAGCAGTACTTC. Translating it yields CASSPTGLATYEQYF. The full variable domain, in which reference TRBV9 and TRBJ2-7 provide the parts outside the CDR3, is DSGVTQTPKHLITATGQRVTLRCSPRSGDLSVYWYQQSLDQGLQFLIQYYNGEERAKGNILERFSAQQFPDLHSELNLSSLELGDSALYFCASSPTGLATYEQYFGPGTRLTVT.

A remark on this clone: Germline and junction disagree at one end, which may indicate a read error. This chain joins TRBV7-7 and TRBJ2-7, with D uncertain. The V gene's germline CDR1 is SSHAT and CDR2 FNYEAQ (reference sequence). The CDR3 runs 14 residues. CDR3 DNA sequence: TGTGCTAGCAACCCCCCGGCTAGATCCTACGAGCAGTACTTC. This gives the protein CASNPPARSYEQYF.

This sequence joins TRBV5-1 and TRBJ2-1; D gene uncertain. The germline CDR1 and CDR2 sequences are SGHRS and YFSETQ. CDR3 length equals 16 residues. Trimming cost V 4 bases and J 0 bases, with 14 bases left between them. The CDR3 DNA reads as TGCGCCAGCAGCCCCGCAGCGAGATACTCCTACAATGAGCAGTTCTTC. Translation: CASSPAARYSYNEQFF.

This sequence joins TRBV7-8 and TRBJ2-1; 9 positions agree with TRBD2. CDR3 length: 14 residues. Germline CDR1 reads SGHVS; CDR2 reads FQNEAQ. The V gene end was trimmed by 3 bases and the J gene end by 9 bases; junction bases not matched to a gene: 6. The CDR3 sequence: CASSFRGGEGEQFF. The CDR3 DNA reads TGTGCCAGCAGCTTCCGCGGGGGGGAGGGTGAGCAGTTCTTC.

The V call is TRBV9, the J call TRBJ2-1, with TRBD2 matching over 9 bases. From germline, CDR1 is SGDLS and CDR2 YYNGEE. The CDR3 is 15 amino acids. Trimming took 4 bases from V and 10 from J; bases not matched to a gene: 12. Here the CDR3 reads CASSPGSGRPGEQFF. CDR3 sequence (DNA): TGTGCCAGCAGCCCAGGGAGCGGGAGGCCCGGGGAGCAGTTCTTC.

The genes are TRBV19 and TRBJ2-7; D may correspond to TRBD1 or TRBD2 (5 bases each). V dropped 5 bases and J dropped 5 bases, with 19 bases sitting between them. Per the germline V gene, CDR1 is LNHDA and CDR2 is SQIVND (reference sequence). The length of the CDR3 is 15 residues. CDR3 DNA sequence: TGTGCCAGTAGTCGGTCCGGGGACGCTGGAAACGAGCAGTACTTC. Its protein product is CASSRSGDAGNEQYF.

V and J are TRBV3-1 (or the pseudogene TRBV3-2) and TRBJ1-4; D unclear. This CDR3 is built from 14 residues. Per germline, CDR1 LGHDT and CDR2 YNNKEL (reference sequence). Trimming removed 0 bases at V and 8 bases at J, with 10 bases between. CDR3 in DNA: TGTGCCAGCAGCCAAGATCCCGGTGGGGAAAAACTGTTTTTT. Amino acid sequence: CASSQDPGGEKLFF.

The V gene is TRBV19, the J gene TRBJ1-1; D gene uncertain. Trimming left V 3 bases short and J 2 bases short, with 10 bases between. The CDR3 is 14 amino acids. Germline-derived CDR1 and CDR2 are LNHDA and SQIVND (reference sequence). The chain's CDR3 is CASSMDGRNTEAFF. The CDR3 DNA sequence: TGTGCCAGTAGTATGGATGGGCGAAACACTGAAGCTTTCTTT.

This chain links TRBV30 with TRBJ2-1; D is perhaps TRBD2 (7 bases). The germline gives CDR1 GTSNPN, CDR2 SVGIG (reference sequence). V was pared by 2 bases and J by 5 bases, with 13 bases between. This CDR3 has 14 amino acids. CDR3 amino acids: CAWSSGGLNNEQFF. The CDR3, as DNA: TGTGCCTGGAGTTCGGGGGGCCTAAACAATGAGCAGTTCTTC.

The gene calls are TRBV27 and TRBJ1-3, with D hard to call. The V and J ends lost 5 bases and 0 bases respectively, with 17 bases between them. CDR1 is MNHEY and CDR2 is SMNVEV in the germline V gene (reference sequence). The CDR3 is 17 amino acids. The CDR3 loop reads CASSKMGQAYSGNTIYF. The CDR3 region has the DNA TGTGCCAGCAGTAAAATGGGTCAGGCGTACTCTGGAAACACCATATATTTT.

The V call is TRBV2, the J call TRBJ1-1; TRBD1 agrees at 7 bases. The CDR3 length is 14 residues. The germline CDR1 and CDR2 sequences are SNHLY and FYNNEI. The V and J ends lost 7 bases and 1 base, in that order; junction bases with no gene match: 6. CDR3 in DNA: TGTGCCAGCACCCCAAGACAGGGGAACACTGAAGCTTTCTTT. Protein: CASTPRQGNTEAFF.

This chain uses TRBV5-6 with TRBJ2-5; 9 positions match TRBD2. J was trimmed by 0 bases and V by 6 bases; bases with no gene match: 9. The CDR3 covers 16 residues. The germline V gene has CDR1 SGHDT and CDR2 YYEEEE. CDR3 nucleotides: TGTGCCAGCACCCTCACTAGCGGGTCGTACCAAGAGACCCAGTACTTC. It encodes CASTLTSGSYQETQYF.